Below, 12 T cell receptor beta chains from the same sample are listed, as sequenced in a study of breast tumors, draining lymph nodes, adjacent tissues. Samples came from axillary lymph nodes draining the breast cancer. TCRdb analysed the multiplex PCR reads with MiXCR anew, one entry per CDR3 protein. The sample holds about 100,000 distinct CDR3 sequences, around 21% seen once. Sequenced material: axillary lymph node tissue. The receptors were gathered from a female donor with breast cancer. Some clones in this sample may be carry-over from other donors' samples.

This clonotype came up many times. The chain uses TRBV6-5 and TRBJ2-3; 7 bases fit TRBD2. V dropped 0 bases and J dropped 4; count of bases not matched to a gene: 7. This CDR3 comprises 16 residues. Germline-derived CDR1 and CDR2 are MNHEY and SVGAGI. In DNA form, the CDR3 reads TGTGCCAGCAGTTACTCTAAGCGGGGTGAGGCAGATACGCAGTATTTT. Its translation: CASSYSKRGEADTQYF.

This clonotype was counted many times. The J gene is TRBJ2-2, the V gene TRBV12-3 or TRBV12-4, with 8 bases that match TRBD2. The CDR3 is 15 residues long. V trimming: 3 bases; J trimming: 1 base; junction bases outside the gene matches: 1. In nucleotides, the CDR3 is TGTGCCAGCAGTTTGGGGACTAGGAACACCGGGGAGCTGTTTTTT. Protein product: CASSLGTRNTGELFF.

This clonotype was detected ten times or more. The V and J genes are TRBV19 and TRBJ1-4; 7 bases agree with TRBD1. V lost 11 bases, J lost 8 bases, and 8 bases stayed unmatched. Germline V CDR1 and CDR2: LNHDA, SQIVND (reference sequence). There are 12 residues in the CDR3. DNA of the CDR3: TGTGCCCCTGCCGGGACAGAAGAAAAACTGTTTTTT. Its protein is CAPAGTEEKLFF.

This clonotype was observed at least ten times. This chain uses TRBV7-3 with TRBJ2-3; 10 bases are a match to TRBD2. The trim removed 4 bases at V and 4 bases at J, leaving 5 bases unmatched. Germline V CDR1 and CDR2: SGHTA, FQGTGA. The CDR3 consists of 15 residues. The CDR3 region has the DNA TGTGCCAGCAGCTACAGCGGGGGGGGGGCAGATACGCAGTATTTT. It translates to CASSYSGGGADTQYF.

This clonotype was seen a single time. One junction end disagrees with the germline gene, perhaps due to a read error. The chain has TRBV14 and TRBJ1-2; D might be TRBD1 (6 bases). The germline V gene has CDR1 SGHDN and CDR2 FVKESK. The CDR3 runs to 14 residues. CDR3 bases: TGTGCCGGCAGCTCACAGGGACCCTACTATGGCTACACCTTC. Protein product: CAGSSQGPYYGYTF.

This clonotype has a count of ten or more. In nucleotides, the CDR3 is TGCAGTGCTCGGACAGGGCCTAATCAGCCCCAGCATTTT. Its translation is CSARTGPNQPQHF. This chain links TRBV20-1 with TRBJ1-5; 8 bases are shared with TRBD1. From germline, CDR1 is DFQATT and CDR2 SNEGSKA (reference sequence). The CDR3 sequence is 13 residues long. V was pared by 5 bases and J by 4 bases, with 4 bases of the junction left unmatched.

This clonotype was found once. The conserved final phenylalanine or tryptophan is absent from the CDR3, which likely points to a read error. This chain joins TRBV28 and TRBJ1-2, with D perhaps TRBD1 (6 bases). Germline V CDR1 and CDR2: MDHEN, SYDVKM. V was clipped by 5 bases and J by 1 base, with 8 bases between them. The CDR3 extends over 13 amino acids. The chain's CDR3 is CASSPDSNYGYTS. In DNA, the CDR3 is TGTGCCAGCAGTCCGGACAGTAACTATGGCTACACCTCC.

This clonotype was detected ten times or more. The chain employs TRBV10-3 and TRBJ2-2; either TRBD1 or TRBD2 may supply D (5 bases each). Trimming shortened V by 6 bases and J by 7 bases, and 12 bases separated the two germline ends. The germline gives CDR1 ENHRY, CDR2 SYGVKD. The CDR3 runs 13 residues. The DNA for the CDR3 is TGTGCCATCAGGGAGATTGGGGGCGGGGAGCTGTTTTTT. Its translation: CAIREIGGGELFF.

Many counts were recorded for this clonotype. The rearrangement uses TRBV20-1 and TRBJ2-1; D gene unclear. CDR1 is DFQATT and CDR2 is SNEGSKA in the germline V gene (reference sequence). V was pared by 1 base and J by 7 bases, with 5 bases between. The CDR3 spans 11 residues. DNA of the CDR3: TGCAGTGCTAGAGGAGCTAATGAGCAGTTCTTC. It translates to CSARGANEQFF.

This clonotype was recorded at least ten times. The V call is TRBV30, the J call TRBJ1-6; D ambiguous. V lost 0 bases to trimming and J lost 8 bases, with 11 bases between them. The CDR3 has 14 residues. Germline CDR1 GTSNPN, CDR2 SVGIG (reference sequence). CDR3 bases: TGTGCCTGGAGTGTAGACCCCCTGGATTCACCCCTCCACTTT. As protein: CAWSVDPLDSPLHF.

This clonotype was found many times. The V call is TRBV6-6, the J call TRBJ1-5; D unresolved. Germline V gene lookup returns CDR1 MNHNY and CDR2 SVGAGI (reference sequence). The CDR3 consists of 16 residues. V was pared by 6 bases and J by 0 bases, with 15 bases between. CDR3 loop: CASRHSRKNSNQPQHF. Written as DNA, the CDR3 is TGTGCCAGCAGGCACAGCAGGAAAAATAGCAATCAGCCCCAGCATTTT.

As regards this clonotype: No DNA is shown, since the ends of the CDR3 on it are uncertain; the CDR3 is the one TCRdb lists. The V call is TRBV13, the J call TRBJ1-5; the table gives TRBD1 as D, unverified against the DNA. The CDR3 adds up to 22 amino acids, both ends counted. Germline values: CDR1 PRHDT, CDR2 FYEKMQ (reference sequence). CDR3 sequence: CASRYSNQPQHFQADSNQPQHF.